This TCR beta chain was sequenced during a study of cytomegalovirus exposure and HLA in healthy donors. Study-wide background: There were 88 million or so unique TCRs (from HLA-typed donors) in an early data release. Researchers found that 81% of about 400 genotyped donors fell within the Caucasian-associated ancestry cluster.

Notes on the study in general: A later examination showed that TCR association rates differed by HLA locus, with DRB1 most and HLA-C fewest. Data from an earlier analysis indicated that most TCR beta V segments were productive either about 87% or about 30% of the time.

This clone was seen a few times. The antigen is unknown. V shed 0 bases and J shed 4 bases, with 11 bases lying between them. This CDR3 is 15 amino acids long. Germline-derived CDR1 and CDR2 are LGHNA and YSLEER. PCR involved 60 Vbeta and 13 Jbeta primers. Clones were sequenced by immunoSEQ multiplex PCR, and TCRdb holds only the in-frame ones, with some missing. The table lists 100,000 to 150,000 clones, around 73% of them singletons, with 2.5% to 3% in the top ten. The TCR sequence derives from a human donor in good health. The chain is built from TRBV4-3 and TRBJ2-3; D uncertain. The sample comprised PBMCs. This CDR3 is CASSQELHPADTQYF. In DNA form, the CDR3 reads TGCGCCAGCAGCCAAGAACTCCACCCCGCAGATACGCAGTATTTT.